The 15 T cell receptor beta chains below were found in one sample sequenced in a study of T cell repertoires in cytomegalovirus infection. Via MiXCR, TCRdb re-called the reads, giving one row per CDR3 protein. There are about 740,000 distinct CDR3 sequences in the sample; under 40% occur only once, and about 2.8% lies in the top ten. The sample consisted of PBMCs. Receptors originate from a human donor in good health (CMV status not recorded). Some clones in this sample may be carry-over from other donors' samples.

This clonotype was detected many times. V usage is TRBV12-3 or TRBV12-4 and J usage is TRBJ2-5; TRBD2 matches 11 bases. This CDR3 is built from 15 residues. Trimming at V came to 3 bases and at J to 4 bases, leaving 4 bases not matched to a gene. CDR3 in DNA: TGTGCCAGCAGTTTCCTGCTAGCGGGAGGAGAGACCCAGTACTTC. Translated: CASSFLLAGGETQYF.

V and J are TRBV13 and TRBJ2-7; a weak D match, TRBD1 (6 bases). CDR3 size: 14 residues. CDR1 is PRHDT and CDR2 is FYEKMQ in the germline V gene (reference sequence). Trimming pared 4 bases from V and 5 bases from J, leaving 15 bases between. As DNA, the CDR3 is TGTGCCAGCAGCTCGGGACAACAAAGGCACGAGCAGTACTTC. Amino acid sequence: CASSSGQQRHEQYF.

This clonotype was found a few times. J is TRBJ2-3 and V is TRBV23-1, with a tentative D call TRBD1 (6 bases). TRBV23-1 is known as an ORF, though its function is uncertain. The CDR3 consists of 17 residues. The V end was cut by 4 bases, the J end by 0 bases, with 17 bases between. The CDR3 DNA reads TGCGCCAGCAGTCTGGACAGTCTACTTGTTAGCACAGATACGCAGTATTTT. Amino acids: CASSLDSLLVSTDTQYF.

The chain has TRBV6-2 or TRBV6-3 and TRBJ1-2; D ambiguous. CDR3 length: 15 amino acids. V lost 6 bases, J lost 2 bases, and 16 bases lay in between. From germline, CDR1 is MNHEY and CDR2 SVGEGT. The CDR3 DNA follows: TGTGCCAGCAGAGCTACGGTGGGGAGGAACTATGGCTACACCTTC. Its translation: CASRATVGRNYGYTF.

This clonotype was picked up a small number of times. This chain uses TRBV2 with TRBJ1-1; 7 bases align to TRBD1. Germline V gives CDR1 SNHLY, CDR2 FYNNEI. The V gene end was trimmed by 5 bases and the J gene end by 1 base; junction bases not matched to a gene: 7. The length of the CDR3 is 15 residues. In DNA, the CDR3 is TGTGCCAGCAGTCTTTCGGGACAGCCGAACACTGAAGCTTTCTTT. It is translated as CASSLSGQPNTEAFF.

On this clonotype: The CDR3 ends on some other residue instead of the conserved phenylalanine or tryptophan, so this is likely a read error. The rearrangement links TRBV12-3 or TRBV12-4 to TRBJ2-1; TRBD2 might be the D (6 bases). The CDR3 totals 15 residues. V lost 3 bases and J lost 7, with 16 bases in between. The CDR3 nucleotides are TGTGCCAGCAGTTTGTTTTCTGACCGGGGGAATGAGCAGTTCTGC. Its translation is CASSLFSDRGNEQFC.

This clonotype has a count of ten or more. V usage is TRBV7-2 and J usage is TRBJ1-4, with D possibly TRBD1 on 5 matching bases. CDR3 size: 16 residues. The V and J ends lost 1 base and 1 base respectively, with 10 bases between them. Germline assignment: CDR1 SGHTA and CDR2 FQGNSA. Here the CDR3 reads CASSLVAGRTNEKLFF. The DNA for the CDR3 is TGTGCCAGCAGCTTAGTAGCAGGGAGAACTAATGAAAAACTGTTTTTT. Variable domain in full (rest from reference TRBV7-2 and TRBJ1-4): GAGVSQSPSNKVTEKGKDVELRCDPISGHTALYWYRQSLGQGLEFLIYFQGNSAPDKSGLPSDRFSAERTGGSVSTLTIQRTQQEDSAVYLCASSLVAGRTNEKLFFGSGTQLSVL.

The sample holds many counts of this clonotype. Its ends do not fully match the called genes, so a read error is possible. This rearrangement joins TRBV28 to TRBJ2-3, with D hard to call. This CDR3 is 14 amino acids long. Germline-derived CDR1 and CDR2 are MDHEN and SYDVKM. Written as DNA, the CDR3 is TGTGCTAGCAGCTTAGGTCGCAGCACAGATACGCAGTATTTT. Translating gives CASSLGRSTDTQYF.

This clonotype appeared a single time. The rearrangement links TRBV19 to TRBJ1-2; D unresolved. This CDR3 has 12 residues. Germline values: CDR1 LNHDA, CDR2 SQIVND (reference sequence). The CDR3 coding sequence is TGTGCAGGTTCCCGAGGCTACTATGGCTACACCTTC. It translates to CAGSRGYYGYTF.

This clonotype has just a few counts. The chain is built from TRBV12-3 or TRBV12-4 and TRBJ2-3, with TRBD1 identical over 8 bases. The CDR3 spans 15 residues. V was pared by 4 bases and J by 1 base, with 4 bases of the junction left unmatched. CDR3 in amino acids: CASSSATGGTDTQYF. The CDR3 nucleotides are TGTGCCAGCAGTTCAGCGACAGGGGGCACAGATACGCAGTATTTT.

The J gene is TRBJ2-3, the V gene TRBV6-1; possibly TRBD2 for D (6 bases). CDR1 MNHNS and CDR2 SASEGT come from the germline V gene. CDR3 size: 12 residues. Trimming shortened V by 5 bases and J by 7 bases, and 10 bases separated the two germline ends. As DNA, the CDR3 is TGTGCCAGCAGTCAAGGAGGGAATACGCAGTATTTT. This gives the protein CASSQGGNTQYF.

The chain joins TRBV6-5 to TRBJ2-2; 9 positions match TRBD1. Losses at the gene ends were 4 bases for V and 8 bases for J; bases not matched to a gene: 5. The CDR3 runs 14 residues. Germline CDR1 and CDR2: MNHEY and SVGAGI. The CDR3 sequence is CASSLQGASGELFF. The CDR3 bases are TGTGCCAGCAGTTTACAGGGGGCGTCTGGGGAGCTGTTTTTT.

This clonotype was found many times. Here the CDR3 DNA reads TGTGCCAGCAGCCTAGTTGGGGGGAATTCACCCCTCCACTTT. Translation: CASSLVGGNSPLHF. This sequence joins TRBV7-2 and TRBJ1-6, with D tentatively TRBD1 (5 bases). Germline CDR1 and CDR2: SGHTA and FQGNSA. Trimming took 5 bases from V and 7 from J, leaving 12 bases between them. The CDR3 is 14 residues long.

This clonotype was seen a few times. CDR3 residues: CAISEPPTSEEQYF. The CDR3 DNA follows: TGTGCCATCAGTGAACCCCCGACTAGCGAGGAGCAGTACTTC. This sequence joins TRBV10-3 and TRBJ2-7; 8 bases are shared with TRBD2. Per germline, CDR1 ENHRY and CDR2 SYGVKD. CDR3 length: 14 amino acids. J gave up 7 bases and V 3 bases, and 8 bases lay outside the gene matches.

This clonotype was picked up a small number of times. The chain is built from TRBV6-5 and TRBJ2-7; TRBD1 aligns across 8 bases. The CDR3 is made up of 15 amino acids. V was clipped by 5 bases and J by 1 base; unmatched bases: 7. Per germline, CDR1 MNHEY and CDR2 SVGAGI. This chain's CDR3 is CASSLAGGRSYEQYF. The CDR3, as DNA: TGTGCCAGCAGTCTTGCAGGGGGCCGATCCTACGAGCAGTACTTC.